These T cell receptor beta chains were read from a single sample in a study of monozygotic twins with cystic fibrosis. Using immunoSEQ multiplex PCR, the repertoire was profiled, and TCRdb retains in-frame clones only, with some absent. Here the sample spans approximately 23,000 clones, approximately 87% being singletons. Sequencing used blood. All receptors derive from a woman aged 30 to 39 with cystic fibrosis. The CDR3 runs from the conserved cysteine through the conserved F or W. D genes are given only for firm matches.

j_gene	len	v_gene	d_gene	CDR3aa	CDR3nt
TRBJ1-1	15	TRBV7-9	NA	CASRGPNAGDTEAFF	TGTGCCAGCAGGGGCCCAAATGCAGGGGACACTGAAGCTTTCTTT
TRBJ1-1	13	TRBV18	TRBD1	CASSRTGNTEAFF	TGTGCCAGCTCAAGGACAGGGAACACTGAAGCTTTCTTT
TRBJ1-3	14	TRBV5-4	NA	CASSFQGNGNTIYF	TGTGCCAGCAGCTTTCAGGGGAATGGAAACACCATATATTTT
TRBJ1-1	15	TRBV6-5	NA	CASSLLFSGNTEAFF	TGTGCCAGCAGTTTACTCTTCAGTGGGAACACTGAAGCTTTCTTT
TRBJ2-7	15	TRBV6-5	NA	CASSYSEGRVYEQYF	TGTGCCAGCAGTTACTCGGAGGGACGGGTCTACGAGCAGTACTTC
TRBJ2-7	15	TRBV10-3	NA	CAASPQQGHKYEQYF	TGTGCCGCCTCCCCTCAGCAGGGACACAAGTACGAGCAGTACTTC
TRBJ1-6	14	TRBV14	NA	CASRSGTWYSPLHF	TGTGCCAGCAGATCCGGGACATGGTATTCACCCCTCCACTTT
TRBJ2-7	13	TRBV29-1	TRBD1	CSVAATGVYEQYF	TGCAGCGTTGCCGCGACAGGGGTCTACGAGCAGTACTTC
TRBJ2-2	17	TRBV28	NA	CASSPWSGRANTGELFF	TGTGCCAGCAGTCCCTGGTCGGGCAGGGCGAACACCGGGGAGCTGTTTTTT
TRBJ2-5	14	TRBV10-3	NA	CAISDLRGGETQYF	TGTGCCATCAGTGATCTGAGAGGCGGTGAGACCCAGTACTTC
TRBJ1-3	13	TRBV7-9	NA	CASSFDSGNTIYF	TGTGCCAGCAGCTTCGACTCGGGAAACACCATATATTTT
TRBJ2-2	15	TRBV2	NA	CASSLGQMNTGELFF	TGTGCCAGCAGCCTCGGGCAGATGAACACCGGGGAGCTGTTTTTT
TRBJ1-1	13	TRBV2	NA	CASSEYPNTEAFF	TGTGCCAGCAGTGAATATCCGAACACTGAAGCTTTCTTT
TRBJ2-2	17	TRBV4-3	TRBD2	CASSQGLAGGNTGELFF	TGCGCCAGCAGCCAGGGGCTAGCGGGGGGTAACACCGGGGAGCTGTTTTTT
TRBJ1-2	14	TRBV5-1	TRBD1	CASRFTGVDYGYTF	TGCGCCAGCAGGTTCACAGGGGTCGACTATGGCTACACCTTC
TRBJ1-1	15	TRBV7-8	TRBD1	CASSPDRGGDTEAFF	TGTGCCAGCAGCCCGGACAGGGGGGGAGACACTGAAGCTTTCTTT